Described below is a single TCR beta chain sequence and its context. Its antigen is currently not known. Nothing much larger sits one base from this clone, and base qualities are not available. Using the deep immunoSEQ assay, TCR CDR3 regions were amplified from genomic DNA by multiplex PCR. Extracted genomic DNA from each cell subset was spread evenly across all wells of several immunoSEQ 96-well plates, with each plate serving as a replicate. For sorted subsets, 150 to 250 ng of genomic DNA, equivalent to tens of thousands of T cell genomes, went into each replicate PCR. Purified libraries were measured with a Qubit 3.0 fluorometer, size-checked on a Bioanalyzer 2100, and measured again with the KAPA Library Quantification kit. Every immunoSEQ 96-well plate was sequenced on a separate single-read 150-cycle Illumina NextSeq 550 flow cell. For the original study's pipeline: Because the immunoSEQ output included only junctional sequences and no quality scores, the filtering could not be the same as the filtering used for full-length reads. To assign V/J genes and CDR3, sequences were annotated against IMGT germline references using PyIR, a Python wrapper for IgBLAST v1.9. Any read was removed if the V/J assignment was weak (E-value above 1e-6), the CDR3 was missing, or the read contained stop codons, out-of-frame junctions, or ambiguous translated residues. V3J clonotypes were defined as sequences sharing an identical inferred V gene, J gene, and CDR3 amino acid sequence. Percentage overlap between repertoires was computed as shared unique clonotypes divided by the size of the smaller repertoire. Richness of each repertoire was evaluated using RTK rarefaction, the Chao1 estimator, and Recon v2.1 estimates of unobserved clonotypes. OLGA was used to compute generation probabilities for all TCRbeta clonotypes that the gDNA method yielded from several donors. Not all clones reach the TCRdb copy of this immuneACCESS table, which keeps in-frame sequences only. Checked studies attribute under half of the gap to unresolved V genes and leave the rest unexplained. The D gene and trimming were derived from the DNA, and the V and J assignments and clone size from that table. This sample is represented by about a million clones; roughly 70% of them were singletons. The ten largest clonotypes hold 1.5% of the sample.

Healthy HIV-negative adults with no recently reported acute infections or vaccinations were included as donors. Only Caucasian adults living in Nashville, Tennessee, USA were represented among the donors. CD4+ T cells were enriched through magnetic negative selection, after which naive cells were positively selected on CD45RA and the remaining negative fraction served as the memory subset. Blood was collected by leukapheresis, and PBMCs were isolated by Ficoll-Histopaque density gradient centrifugation and then cryopreserved in liquid nitrogen vapor phase. Purity and quantity of every magnetically sorted T cell population were checked by analytical flow cytometry. Each sorted fraction had its genomic DNA isolated and then quantified by UV absorbance on a Nanodrop 2000c. The data derive from a study of shared clonotypes between healthy human individuals (dated by TCRdb to about 2020). At the level of the whole study: The cohort included a few men and a couple of women between 18 and 49 years of age. For each donor, CD4 naive and CD4 memory were each run on three plates, CD8 naive on two plates, and CD8 memory on one plate. The study deeply sequenced blood TCR repertoires of five healthy adults to estimate repertoire size and the extent of clonotype sharing between individuals. Libraries were prepared and TCR repertoires were sequenced by different laboratories using diverse techniques, in order to increase sequencing depth and limit assay-specific biases. Per donor, leukapheresis produced somewhere between about 0.85 and 9.5 billion PBMCs.

What the research found in general, with its limitations: Based on pairwise subsampling, the degree of clonotype sharing among donors was expected to be affected by sequencing depth. Across a handful of donors, roughly 5.4% of naive CD4, approximately 4% of naive CD8, 2.3% of memory CD4, and over 0.35% of memory CD8 clonotypes were shared. Naive subsets generally had larger estimated clonotype richness than memory subsets. Because the study included a small number of donors, the genetic and exposure-history diversity represented was limited. Compared with non-shared clonotypes, the clonotypes found in all four sorted-subset donors had higher generation probabilities. Sampling was restricted to blood, and TCR repertoires in tissues likely differ from the TCR repertoires found in blood. Incomplete sequencing was indicated by rarefaction of sorted-subset datasets, despite the large sequencing depth.

The sequence was obtained from a man between 18 and 29 years old in good health. The sample taken for sequencing was memory CD4+ T cells sorted from blood. Interpreted using the paper, the cell subset or site label stands for: CD45RA-negative fraction.

At the DNA level, the sequence is TGTGCCAGCAGCCAAGTACGGGACCAAGAGACCCAGTACTTC. Translated, this is CASSQVRDQETQYF. The chain is made from TRBV14 and TRBJ2-5, with the D segment identity uncertain. The CDR3 holds 14 amino acids from the cysteine to the phenylalanine. CDR3 DNA is the only sequence kept; it has 42 bases, read in frame from the first base. CDR1 SGHDN and CDR2 FVKESK were looked up in the germline V gene. V is clipped by 1 base and J by 0 bases, and the sequence between their germline boundaries is 6 bases long. Extended through the reference TRBV14 and TRBJ2-5 proteins, this CDR3 yields the full variable domain: EAGVTQFPSHSVIEKGQTVTLRCDPISGHDNLYWYRRVMGKEIKFLLHFVKESKQDESGMPNNRFLAERTGGTYSTLKVQPAELEDSGVYFCASSQVRDQETQYFGPGTRLLVL.